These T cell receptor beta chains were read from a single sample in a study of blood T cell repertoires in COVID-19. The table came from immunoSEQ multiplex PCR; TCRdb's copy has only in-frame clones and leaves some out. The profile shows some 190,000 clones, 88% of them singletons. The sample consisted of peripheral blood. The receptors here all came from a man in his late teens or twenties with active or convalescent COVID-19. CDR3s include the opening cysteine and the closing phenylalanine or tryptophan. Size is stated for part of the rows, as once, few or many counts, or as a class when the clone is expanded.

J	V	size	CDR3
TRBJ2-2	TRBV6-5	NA	CASSYSTGFSGELFF
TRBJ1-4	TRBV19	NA	CASSRAGSDEKLFF
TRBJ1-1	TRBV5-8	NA	CASSLLTYTEAFF
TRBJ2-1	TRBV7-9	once	CASSPRLAGGYNEQFF
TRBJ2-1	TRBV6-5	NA	CASSYLSGGSDEQFF
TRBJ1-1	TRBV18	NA	CASSQTSDFEAFF
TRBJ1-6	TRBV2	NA	CASRGGDTHSPLHF
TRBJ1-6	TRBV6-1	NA	CASSERQSSYNSPLHF
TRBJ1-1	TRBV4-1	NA	CASRSDRADTEAFF
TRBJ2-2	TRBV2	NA	CASSEEGVTGELFF
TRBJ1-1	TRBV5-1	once	CASSPGRSHAFF
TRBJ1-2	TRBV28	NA	CASSSQMTDADGYTF
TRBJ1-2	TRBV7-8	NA	CASSLKGGPYGYTF
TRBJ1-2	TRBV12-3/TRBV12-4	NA	CASSRQGPYGYTF
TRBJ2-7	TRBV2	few	CASRRVDITYEQYF
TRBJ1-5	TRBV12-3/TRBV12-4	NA	CASSGQGNQPQHF
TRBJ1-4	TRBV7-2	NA	CASSLTTSGREKLFF
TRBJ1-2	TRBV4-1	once	CASSSDRAFTF
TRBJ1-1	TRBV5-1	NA	CASSLGVGQIIGAFF
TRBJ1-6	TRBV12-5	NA	CASGLRTGGRYNSPLHF
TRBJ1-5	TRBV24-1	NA	CATSESSTNLRHF
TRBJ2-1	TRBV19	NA	CASSIATSGSYGDEQFF
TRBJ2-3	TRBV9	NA	CASSVRQGGDTQYF
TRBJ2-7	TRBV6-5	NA	CASSYSRQPFSYEQYF
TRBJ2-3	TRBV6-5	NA	CASSPGTSVDTQYF
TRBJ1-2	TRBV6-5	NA	CASSYSPGNYGYTF
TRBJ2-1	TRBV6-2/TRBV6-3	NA	CASSQPTGTGYNEQFF
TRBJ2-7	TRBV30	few	CAWRERERPYEQYF
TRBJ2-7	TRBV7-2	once	CASSGLRRPYEQYF
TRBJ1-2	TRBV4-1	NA	CASSQGGLNYGYTF
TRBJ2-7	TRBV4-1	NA	CASSQGFGQSTYEQYF
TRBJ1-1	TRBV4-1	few	CASSQDRSNTEAFF
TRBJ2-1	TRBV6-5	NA	CASGRSAIYNEQFF
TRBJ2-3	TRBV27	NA	CASSLKGRGRDTQYF
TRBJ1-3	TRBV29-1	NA	CSVEGTSGNTIYF
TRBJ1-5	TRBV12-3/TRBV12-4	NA	CASSFRNQPQHF
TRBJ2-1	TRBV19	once	CASRGTRTSGLTYNEQFF
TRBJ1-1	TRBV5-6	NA	CASSPWDSQIGTEAFF
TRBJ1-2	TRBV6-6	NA	CASSLIGQGHGYTF
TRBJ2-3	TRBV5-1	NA	CASSSSLADTQYF
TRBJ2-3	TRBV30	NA	CAWSAGLSDTQYF
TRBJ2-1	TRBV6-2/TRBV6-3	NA	CASSDAGGNEQFF
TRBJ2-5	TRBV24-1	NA	CATSDPRGAGETQYF
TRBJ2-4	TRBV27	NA	CASMSRTKNIQYF
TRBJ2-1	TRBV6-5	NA	CASSLAGEPSNEQFF